Listed below are T cell receptor beta chains from one sample, sequenced in a study of CD8 T cells in ankylosing spondylitis. One entry per CDR3 protein, called by TCRdb with MiXCR from the 5' RACE reads. The repertoire holds 750,000 to 850,000 distinct CDR3 sequences, with 10% to 15% as singletons. The sample consisted of blood, either unsorted or a sorted T cell fraction (not recorded which). These receptors were taken from a male donor with ankylosing spondylitis. Both conserved end residues are part of each CDR3. Each record gives: V gene, clone size, J gene, D gene, CDR3 DNA, CDR3 protein. D genes are given only for firm matches. A row's size may be missing; if present it is once, few, many or a size class.

v_gene: TRBV12-3/TRBV12-4
abundance: few
j_gene: TRBJ1-5
d_gene: TRBD1
CDR3nt: TGTGCCAGCAGTTTAGGAGGGGGCGAATTCAGCAATCAGCCCCAGCATTTT
CDR3aa: CASSLGGGEFSNQPQHF

v_gene: TRBV5-1
abundance: few
j_gene: TRBJ2-5
d_gene: TRBD1
CDR3nt: TGCGCCAGCAGCACAGGACAGGGCATCCAAGAGACCCAGTACTTC
CDR3aa: CASSTGQGIQETQYF

v_gene: TRBV4-2
abundance: -
j_gene: TRBJ2-7
d_gene: -
CDR3nt: TGTGCCAGCAGCCAAGGCAGGGCAAGCTCCTACGAGCAGTACTTC
CDR3aa: CASSQGRASSYEQYF

v_gene: TRBV20-1
abundance: few
j_gene: TRBJ2-5
d_gene: -
CDR3nt: TGCAGTGCTAGAGATTGGACAGACCAAGAGACCCAGTACTTC
CDR3aa: CSARDWTDQETQYF

v_gene: TRBV5-1
abundance: -
j_gene: TRBJ1-1
d_gene: -
CDR3nt: TGCGCCAGCAGTTCCAACTACCGACAGGTGGCCACTGAAGCTTTCTTT
CDR3aa: CASSSNYRQVATEAFF

v_gene: TRBV28
abundance: -
j_gene: TRBJ1-2
d_gene: -
CDR3nt: TGTGCCAGCACCTTCACCGGGAGGTCTAAGGGCTACACCTTC
CDR3aa: CASTFTGRSKGYTF

v_gene: TRBV3-1
abundance: -
j_gene: TRBJ1-5
d_gene: -
CDR3nt: TGTGCCAGCAGCCCCCGGCAGGAGGACAATCAGCCCCAGCATTTT
CDR3aa: CASSPRQEDNQPQHF

v_gene: TRBV7-2
abundance: many
j_gene: TRBJ1-4
d_gene: -
CDR3nt: TGTGCCAGCAGCTTAGTGACCAATGAAAAACTGTTTTTT
CDR3aa: CASSLVTNEKLFF

v_gene: TRBV20-1
abundance: few
j_gene: TRBJ2-1
d_gene: TRBD2
CDR3nt: TGCAGTGCTAGAATCCTAGCGGGGGGTTACCATGAGCAGTTCTTC
CDR3aa: CSARILAGGYHEQFF

v_gene: TRBV5-6
abundance: many
j_gene: TRBJ1-5
d_gene: -
CDR3nt: TGTGCCAGCACCACTATGGGGGGGGATCAGCCCCAGCATTTT
CDR3aa: CASTTMGGDQPQHF

v_gene: TRBV6-5
abundance: many
j_gene: TRBJ2-7
d_gene: -
CDR3nt: TGTGCCAGCAGTTACTGGTTGCAGGGAGCCTACGAGCAGTACTTC
CDR3aa: CASSYWLQGAYEQYF

v_gene: TRBV20-1
abundance: many
j_gene: TRBJ2-3
d_gene: TRBD2
CDR3nt: TGCAGTGCTAGAAACTATCGGAAAGGGGCTAGCGGGAGGGATACGCAGTATTTT
CDR3aa: CSARNYRKGASGRDTQYF

v_gene: TRBV5-1
abundance: few
j_gene: TRBJ2-3
d_gene: -
CDR3nt: TGCGCCAGCAGCCGCGGGACAGCCGGCACAGATACGCAGTATTTT
CDR3aa: CASSRGTAGTDTQYF

v_gene: TRBV7-2
abundance: -
j_gene: TRBJ2-7
d_gene: -
CDR3nt: TGTGCCAGCAGCTTAAAAGGGGCCGGGCTCCAGGCCTACGAGCAGTACTTC
CDR3aa: CASSLKGAGLQAYEQYF

v_gene: TRBV7-2
abundance: many
j_gene: TRBJ2-7
d_gene: -
CDR3nt: TGTGCCAGCAGCTTACAAGATAGAGGGGACTACGAGCAGTACTTC
CDR3aa: CASSLQDRGDYEQYF

v_gene: TRBV20-1
abundance: -
j_gene: TRBJ1-1
d_gene: -
CDR3nt: TGCAGTGCTAGAGATGGGGTTACCACTGAAGCTTTCTTT
CDR3aa: CSARDGVTTEAFF

v_gene: TRBV29-1
abundance: -
j_gene: TRBJ1-1
d_gene: -
CDR3nt: TGCAGCGGTCAGACCCAAGGGAGCACTGAAGCTTTCTTT
CDR3aa: CSGQTQGSTEAFF